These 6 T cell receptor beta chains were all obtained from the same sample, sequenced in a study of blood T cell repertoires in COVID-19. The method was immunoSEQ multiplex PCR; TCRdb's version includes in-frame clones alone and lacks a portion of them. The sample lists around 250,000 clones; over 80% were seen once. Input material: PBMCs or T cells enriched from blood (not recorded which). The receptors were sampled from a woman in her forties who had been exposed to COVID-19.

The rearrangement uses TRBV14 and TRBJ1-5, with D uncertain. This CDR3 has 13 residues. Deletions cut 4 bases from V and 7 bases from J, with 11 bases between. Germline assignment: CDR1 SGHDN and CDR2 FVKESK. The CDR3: CASSRAVGQPQHF. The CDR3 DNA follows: TGTGCCAGCAGCCGGGCAGTGGGCCAGCCCCAGCATTTT. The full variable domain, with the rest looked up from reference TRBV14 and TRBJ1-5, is EAGVTQFPSHSVIEKGQTVTLRCDPISGHDNLYWYRRVMGKEIKFLLHFVKESKQDESGMPNNRFLAERTGGTYSTLKVQPAELEDSGVYFCASSRAVGQPQHFGDGTRLSIL.

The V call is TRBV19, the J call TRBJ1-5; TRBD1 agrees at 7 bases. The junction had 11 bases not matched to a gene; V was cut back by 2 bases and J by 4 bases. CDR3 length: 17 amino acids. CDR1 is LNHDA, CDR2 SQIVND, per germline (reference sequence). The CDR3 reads CASSITRGGQTNQPQHF. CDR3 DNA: TGTGCCAGTAGTATAACGCGGGGGGGACAGACTAATCAGCCCCAGCATTTT.

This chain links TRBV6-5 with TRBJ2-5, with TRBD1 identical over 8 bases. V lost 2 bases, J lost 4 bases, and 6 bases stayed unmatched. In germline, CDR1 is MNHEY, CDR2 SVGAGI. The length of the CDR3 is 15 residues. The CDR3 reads CASSYDRGVAETQYF. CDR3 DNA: TGTGCCAGCAGTTACGACAGGGGAGTTGCAGAGACCCAGTACTTC.

The chain's CDR3 is CAWSFVRLNTEAFF. The DNA of the CDR3 is TGTGCCTGGAGTTTCGTCCGTTTGAACACTGAAGCTTTCTTT. V gene TRBV30 combines with J gene TRBJ1-1; D gene ambiguous. The V end was cut by 2 bases, the J end by 0 bases, with 10 bases between. The CDR3 contains 14 residues. CDR1 is GTSNPN, CDR2 SVGIG, per germline (reference sequence).

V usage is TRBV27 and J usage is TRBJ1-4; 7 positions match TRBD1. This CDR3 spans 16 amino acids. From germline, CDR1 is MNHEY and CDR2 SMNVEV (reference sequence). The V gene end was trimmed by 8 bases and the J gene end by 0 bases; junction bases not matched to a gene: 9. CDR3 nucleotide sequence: TGTGCCAGCGCGGGGACAGCCTTTGCAACTAATGAAAAACTGTTTTTT. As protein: CASAGTAFATNEKLFF.

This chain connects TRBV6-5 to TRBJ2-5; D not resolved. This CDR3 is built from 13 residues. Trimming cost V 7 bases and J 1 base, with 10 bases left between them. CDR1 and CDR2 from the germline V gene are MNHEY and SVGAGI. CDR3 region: CASNYRTQETQYF. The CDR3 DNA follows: TGTGCCAGCAACTATCGAACCCAAGAGACCCAGTACTTC.